One and the same sample provided the 14 T cell receptor beta chains below, sequenced in a study of blood T cell repertoires in COVID-19. TCRdb's table, derived via immunoSEQ multiplex PCR, lists solely in-frame clones and lacks some. The table records about 280,000 clones, 85% of them present only once. The specimen was PBMCs or T cells enriched from blood (not recorded which). The receptors stem from a woman between 50 and 59 years old who had recovered from COVID-19.

Here the CDR3 DNA reads TGCGCCAGCAAGGACAGCCCCGAGCAGTACTTC. Protein sequence: CASKDSPEQYF. The chain couples TRBV10-1 to TRBJ2-7; maybe TRBD1 (6 bases). The CDR3 is 11 amino acids. The germline CDR1 and CDR2 sequences are WNHNN and SYGVQD (reference sequence). The ends were cut back, 7 bases at V and 6 bases at J, with 10 bases in the middle.

This chain connects TRBV5-1 to TRBJ1-1; D ambiguous. There are 15 residues in the CDR3. Trimming removed 0 bases at V and 1 base at J, with 10 bases between. The germline V gene encodes CDR1 SGHRS and CDR2 YFSETQ. The CDR3 sequence: CASSLGGSKNTEAFF. DNA of the CDR3: TGCGCCAGCAGCTTGGGCGGATCAAAGAACACTGAAGCTTTCTTT.

This chain joins TRBV5-6 and TRBJ2-7, with D possibly TRBD1 on 5 matching bases. Germline V gene data show CDR1 as SGHDT and CDR2 as YYEEEE. V dropped 5 bases and J dropped 3 bases, with 15 bases sitting between them. This CDR3 is built from 14 residues. CDR3 in amino acids: CASSSRAGHYEQYF. In DNA form, the CDR3 reads TGTGCCAGCAGTTCCCGGGCAGGGCACTACGAGCAGTACTTC.

The V gene is TRBV5-6, the J gene TRBJ2-1; D might be TRBD1 (6 bases). This CDR3 spans 16 amino acids. Trimming removed 1 base from V and 3 bases from J, with 14 bases in between. Germline CDR1 SGHDT, CDR2 YYEEEE. Here the CDR3 reads CASSLSRGSLYNEQFF. The CDR3 nucleotides are TGTGCCAGCAGCTTGTCTAGGGGGAGCCTCTACAATGAGCAGTTCTTC.

V and J are TRBV30 and TRBJ1-1; D may be TRBD1 (6 bases). V shed 4 bases and J shed 4 bases, with 13 bases lying between them. Germline lookup yields CDR1 GTSNPN and CDR2 SVGIG (reference sequence). The CDR3 extends over 13 amino acids. The CDR3 spells CAWITVRGTEAFF. The DNA of the CDR3 is TGTGCCTGGATTACGGTCAGGGGCACTGAAGCTTTCTTT. The full variable domain, its missing parts supplied by reference TRBV30 and TRBJ1-1, is SQTIHQWPATLVQPVGSPLSLECTVEGTSNPNLYWYRQAAGRGLQLLFYSVGIGQISSEVPQNLSASRPQDRQFILSSKKLLLSDSGFYLCAWITVRGTEAFFGQGTRLTVV.

CDR3: CASSTGLAGAKDTQYF. CDR3 sequence (DNA): TGTGCCAGCAGCACGGGACTAGCGGGGGCAAAGGATACGCAGTATTTT. V gene TRBV7-3 combines with J gene TRBJ2-3, with TRBD2 identical over 14 bases. Trimming cost V 5 bases and J 6 bases; bases outside gene matches: 7. There are 16 residues in the CDR3. Per the germline V gene, CDR1 is SGHTA and CDR2 is FQGTGA.

The rearrangement joins TRBV7-6 to TRBJ1-2; no firm D call. V was shortened by 5 bases and J by 2 bases, with 21 bases between the two germline ends. This CDR3 has 17 residues. Per germline, CDR1 SGHVS and CDR2 FNYEAQ. CDR3 DNA: TGTGCCAGCAGCCCCCATGAAGTTGAGGCCATAAACTATGGCTACACCTTC. As protein: CASSPHEVEAINYGYTF.

The chain uses TRBV20-1 and TRBJ1-1; D possibly corresponds to TRBD1 (6 bases). This CDR3 spans 11 amino acids. Germline V gene lookup returns CDR1 DFQATT and CDR2 SNEGSKA (reference sequence). The V end lost 4 bases, the J end lost 7 bases, and 10 bases lay between the germline ends. CDR3 nucleotide sequence: TGCAGTGCTACCACAGGGTTTGAAGCTTTCTTT. It specifies CSATTGFEAFF.

The chain links TRBV9 to TRBJ1-5, with 10 bases matching TRBD1. This CDR3 is 15 amino acids long. Looked up from germline, CDR1 is SGDLS and CDR2 is YYNGEE. V shed 3 bases, J shed 4 bases, and the junction held 4 bases outside the gene matches. The CDR3 DNA reads TGTGCCAGCAGCGCCGGGACAGGGGATAATCAGCCCCAGCATTTT. Translating it yields CASSAGTGDNQPQHF.

This clone is a singleton in its sample. The rearrangement links TRBV5-5 to TRBJ2-3; D is perhaps TRBD2 (6 bases). V was trimmed by 0 bases and J by 9 bases, leaving 8 bases between them. Germline V gene lookup returns CDR1 SGHKS and CDR2 YYEKEE (reference sequence). This CDR3 spans 12 amino acids. The CDR3 nucleotides read TGTGCCAGCAGCTTGGCGGGGGTGACGCAGTATTTT. Translated, it gives CASSLAGVTQYF.

This clone has just a few counts. The chain is built from TRBV15 and TRBJ1-2; 11 nucleotides line up with TRBD1. Losses at the gene ends were 0 bases for V and 4 bases for J; bases not matched to a gene: 7. Germline assignment: CDR1 LNHNV and CDR2 YYDKDF (reference sequence). This CDR3 is 17 amino acids long. The CDR3: CATSREHRTGGSYGYTF. DNA of the CDR3: TGTGCCACCAGCAGAGAACACAGGACAGGGGGCTCCTATGGCTACACCTTC.

The chain links TRBV3-1 (or the pseudogene TRBV3-2) to TRBJ1-2; no firm D call. CDR3 length: 15 residues. The germline V gene has CDR1 LGHDT and CDR2 YNNKEL (reference sequence). V was cut by 0 bases and J by 4 bases, with 12 bases left in between. This CDR3 reads CASSQEDRVSYGYTF. DNA for the CDR3: TGTGCCAGCAGCCAAGAAGACCGGGTCTCCTATGGCTACACCTTC.

The chain joins TRBV6-6 to TRBJ2-3, with D possibly being TRBD2 (5 bases). Trimming cost V 7 bases and J 5 bases, with 16 bases left between them. The CDR3 loop spans 14 amino acids. CDR1 MNHNY and CDR2 SVGAGI come from the germline V gene (reference sequence). The CDR3 region has the DNA TGTGCCAGCAAATTGTGGGAGATGGTAGATACGCAGTATTTT. It specifies CASKLWEMVDTQYF.

V gene TRBV14 combines with J gene TRBJ2-5; 10 bases match TRBD1. Germline CDR1 is SGHDN and CDR2 is FVKESK. The CDR3 totals 16 residues. Trimming removed 3 bases from V and 5 bases from J; junction bases left unmatched: 9. CDR3 DNA sequence: TGTGCCAGCAGCCACGTGAGGACAGGGGGAGTGGAGACCCAGTACTTC. This codes for CASSHVRTGGVETQYF.